This T cell receptor (beta chain) appears in the sequencing data of a study of Ad26.COV2.S vaccination and SARS-CoV-2 variants. The wider study: Enrolled in COV1001, the donor was in the Ad26.COV2.S trial arm, which received the vaccine. Ad26.COV2.S, an intramuscular injection, was given once or twice 56 days apart.

Some clones are missing from TCRdb's copy, which holds only in-frame ones; the method was immunoSEQ multiplex PCR. The sample includes roughly 680,000 clones, around 92% of them seen just once. Treatment given: about 20 received Ad26.COV2.S at low or high dose, single or two shots; roughly five received placebo; per-sample allocation not given. Samples analyzed were those drawn on day 63 after the first vaccine or placebo injection. Vaccine was an Ad26 vector expressing Wuhan-strain SARS-CoV-2 spike. The input for sequencing was peripheral blood, taken in a trial of Ad26.COV2.S vaccine versus placebo. The sequence was collected from a person between 18 and 65 years old who received the Ad26.COV2.S COVID-19 vaccine or a placebo.

In DNA form, the CDR3 reads TGTGCCAGCAGGGGATGGGGTAGCGGGAATCACGAGGGCACAGATACGCAGTATTTT. Protein sequence: CASRGWGSGNHEGTDTQYF. The V call is TRBV27, the J call TRBJ2-3, with 8 bases lining up with TRBD2. This CDR3 has 19 residues. CDR1 is MNHEY and CDR2 is SMNVEV in the germline V gene (reference sequence). Trimming removed 6 bases from V and 1 base from J; junction bases left unmatched: 18.